The 10 T cell receptor beta chains below come from one sample, sequenced in a study of cytomegalovirus exposure and HLA in healthy donors. PCR was performed using 60 Vbeta and 13 Jbeta primers. Clones were sequenced by immunoSEQ multiplex PCR, and TCRdb holds only the in-frame ones, with some missing. The sample has under 200,000 clones; around 68% are singletons. Sequenced input: PBMCs. Receptors originate from a woman in her thirties or forties in good health and CMV-seropositive.

V and J are TRBV7-9 and TRBJ2-3, with TRBD2 as a possible D gene (5 bases). This CDR3 is built from 15 residues. The V end lost 5 bases, the J end lost 3 bases, and 15 bases lay between the germline ends. Germline CDR1 is SEHNR and CDR2 is FQNEAQ (reference sequence). CDR3 DNA: TGTGCCAGCAGCCTCCCGGTGGGAGAGACAGATACGCAGTATTTT. Its translation is CASSLPVGETDTQYF.

The chain joins TRBV2 to TRBJ1-4; 9 bases are shared with TRBD1. The V segment lost 6 bases and the J segment 4 bases; nucleotides outside the gene matches: 6. Germline V CDR1 and CDR2: SNHLY, FYNNEI. There are 15 residues in the CDR3. The CDR3 coding sequence is TGTGCCAGCAGGAGAATGGGACAGGGTAATGAAAAACTGTTTTTT. Translating gives CASRRMGQGNEKLFF.

The rearrangement joins TRBV5-4 to TRBJ2-3; possibly TRBD1 for D (5 bases). The CDR3 contains 16 residues. The germline V gene has CDR1 SGHNT and CDR2 YYREEE (reference sequence). Trimming pared 3 bases from V and 0 bases from J, leaving 14 bases between. The CDR3 nucleotides read TGTGCCAGCAGCTCTACACTGGGGCCTAGCACAGATACGCAGTATTTT. As protein: CASSSTLGPSTDTQYF.

V gene TRBV12-5 combines with J gene TRBJ2-2; 8 bases line up with TRBD1. The CDR3 spans 16 residues. Germline V lookup: CDR1 LGHNT, CDR2 FRNRAP. The J segment lost 2 bases and the V segment lost 5 bases, leaving 7 bases of the junction unmatched. In nucleotides, the CDR3 is TGTGCTAGTGGTCTCTCCGGGACAGGCAACACCGGGGAGCTGTTTTTT. This sequence encodes CASGLSGTGNTGELFF.

J is TRBJ1-1 and V is TRBV7-9; 11 nucleotides line up with TRBD1. Germline CDR1 is SEHNR and CDR2 is FQNEAQ (reference sequence). V lost 5 bases and J lost 1; bases outside the gene matches: 15. CDR3 length: 19 residues. CDR3 sequence: CASSPGTGGSQYPNTEAFF. The CDR3 DNA reads as TGTGCCAGCAGCCCCGGGACAGGGGGTTCCCAATACCCGAACACTGAAGCTTTCTTT.

The CDR3 DNA sequence: TGTGCCAGCAGCTTACTAGCGGGAGAGGGGACCTACGAGCAGTACTTC. Translating it yields CASSLLAGEGTYEQYF. This chain links TRBV7-6 with TRBJ2-7; 10 nucleotides agree with TRBD2. The CDR3 has 16 amino acids. In germline, CDR1 is SGHVS, CDR2 FNYEAQ. With 2 bases clipped from V and 2 bases from J, the junction kept 6 bases outside the gene matches.

V gene TRBV5-1 combines with J gene TRBJ2-3, with D perhaps matching TRBD2 (5 bases). The V gene lost 4 bases and the J gene lost 5 bases, with 20 bases spanning the gap. Per the germline V gene, CDR1 is SGHRS and CDR2 is YFSETQ. The CDR3 loop spans 16 amino acids. CDR3 residues: CASSGLLVGGGDTQYF. The CDR3 coding sequence is TGCGCCAGCAGCGGGCTACTAGTCGGAGGAGGAGATACGCAGTATTTT.

This clone was seen only once. CDR3: CASSLVGLAGANEQFF. Here the CDR3 DNA reads TGCGCCAGCAGCTTGGTGGGACTAGCGGGGGCTAATGAGCAGTTCTTC. The J gene is TRBJ2-1, the V gene TRBV5-1, with 14 bases aligning to TRBD2. The CDR3 contains 16 residues. Germline CDR1 and CDR2: SGHRS and YFSETQ. J gave up 7 bases and V 0 bases, and 3 bases lay outside the gene matches.

This clone was counted a few times. V usage is TRBV5-5 and J usage is TRBJ1-1; D is ambiguous. The length of the CDR3 is 15 residues. V lost 0 bases, J lost 1 base, and 10 bases lay in between. From germline, CDR1 is SGHKS and CDR2 YYEKEE (reference sequence). This CDR3 is CASSLDPLENTEAFF. The CDR3 DNA is TGTGCCAGCAGCTTGGACCCATTAGAGAACACTGAAGCTTTCTTT.

This clone was observed a few times. The gene calls are TRBV9 and TRBJ1-3; tentatively, D is TRBD1 (5 bases). CDR1 and CDR2 from the germline V gene are SGDLS and YYNGEE. Trimming removed 0 bases from V and 0 bases from J, with 13 bases in between. The CDR3 consists of 17 residues. In DNA form, the CDR3 reads TGTGCCAGCAGCGTAGATTTGGGGCTTAGCTCTGGAAACACCATATATTTT. It yields the protein CASSVDLGLSSGNTIYF.